This T cell receptor beta chain was recovered during a study of blood T cell repertoires in COVID-19. Data came from immunoSEQ multiplex PCR; TCRdb stores just in-frame clones and leaves some out. The sample lists a few hundred thousand clones, roughly 84% occurring once. This receptor was obtained from a person aged 70 to 85 with COVID-19, enrolled during active disease. Sequencing was performed on peripheral blood.

CDR3 amino acids: CASKPDRGRGNTIYF. The CDR3 DNA reads as TGTGCCAGCAAACCGGATAGGGGGAGAGGAAACACCATATATTTT. The genes are TRBV28 and TRBJ1-3; D perhaps matches TRBD1 (6 bases). The CDR3 has 15 amino acids. Trimming shortened V by 7 bases and J by 4 bases, and 17 bases separated the two germline ends. Germline V gene lookup returns CDR1 MDHEN and CDR2 SYDVKM.